This passage covers 14 T cell receptor beta chains from one sample sequenced in a study of T-cell reconstitution after alpha-beta-depleted transplantation in children. For TCRbeta, the library was prepared with unique molecular identifiers. TCRdb reprocessed the PCR reads via MiXCR and lists one record per CDR3 protein. The data hold hundreds of thousands of distinct CDR3 sequences, with around 13% observed a single time. Sequenced material: PBMCs, taken before TCRalphabeta/CD19-depleted stem cell transplant. The receptors derive from a girl aged 2 to 9 with congenital amegakaryocytic thrombocytopenia, due to receive a stem cell transplant.

This clonotype came up many times. The chain couples TRBV12-3 or TRBV12-4 to TRBJ2-5; D uncertain. The CDR3 loop spans 12 amino acids. V was shortened by 6 bases and J by 1 base, with 6 bases between the two germline ends. The CDR3 sequence: CASRKFQETQYF. CDR3 DNA: TGTGCCAGCAGAAAATTCCAAGAGACCCAGTACTTC.

This clonotype was detected a few times. The V call is TRBV28, the J call TRBJ1-3; D is uncertain. Germline V CDR1 and CDR2: MDHEN, SYDVKM. There are 16 residues in the CDR3. The ends were cut back, 7 bases at V and 4 bases at J, with 20 bases in the middle. The CDR3 is CASTGPYPNRGNTIYF. The CDR3 DNA follows: TGTGCCAGCACTGGGCCCTACCCCAACCGGGGAAACACCATATATTTT.

This chain joins TRBV20-1 and TRBJ2-5; 11 nucleotides match TRBD1. The CDR3 consists of 16 residues. The V gene end was trimmed by 3 bases and the J gene end by 9 bases; junction bases not matched to a gene: 15. In germline, CDR1 is DFQATT, CDR2 SNEGSKA (reference sequence). Here the CDR3 reads CSARDWDRGSSGAQYF. In DNA, the CDR3 is TGCAGTGCTAGGGATTGGGACAGGGGGTCCTCGGGGGCCCAGTACTTC.

This clonotype appeared a few times. The chain carries TRBV19 and TRBJ2-1; D assignment may be TRBD1 or TRBD2 (5 bases each). Germline CDR1 is LNHDA and CDR2 is SQIVND (reference sequence). The CDR3 loop spans 17 amino acids. V gave up 4 bases and J gave up 7 bases, with 23 bases separating them. CDR3 sequence: CASSTRERGSLWNEQFF. CDR3 sequence (DNA): TGTGCCAGTAGTACCCGAGAACGGGGCTCGTTGTGGAATGAGCAGTTCTTC.

In this sample, this clonotype turned up many times. The chain carries TRBV5-1 and TRBJ2-3, with D possibly being TRBD1 (6 bases). CDR1 is SGHRS and CDR2 is YFSETQ in the germline V gene. The CDR3 has 17 amino acids. V was clipped by 3 bases and J by 4 bases, with 21 bases between them. The CDR3 region is CASSWNREGVMADTQYF. CDR3 nucleotides: TGCGCCAGCAGCTGGAACAGGGAAGGAGTTATGGCAGATACGCAGTATTTT.

This clonotype has more than one count but fewer than ten. The chain is built from TRBV12-3 or TRBV12-4 and TRBJ1-2; no firm D call. With 7 bases removed from V and 4 bases from J, the gap between germline ends came to 10 bases. This CDR3 is built from 12 residues. The CDR3 here is CASTTMGYGYTF. The CDR3 region has the DNA TGTGCCAGCACTACAATGGGCTATGGCTACACCTTC.

The table lists this clonotype with many counts. The chain couples TRBV27 to TRBJ2-3; 13 positions agree with TRBD2. J gave up 5 bases and V 6 bases, and 11 bases lay outside the gene matches. Germline CDR1 reads MNHEY; CDR2 reads SMNVEV (reference sequence). This CDR3 is 17 amino acids long. DNA for the CDR3: TGTGCCAGCAGATCCGGGACTAGCGGGAAATTGGTAGATACGCAGTATTTT. Translating it yields CASRSGTSGKLVDTQYF.

Note on this clonotype: One end of the junction is discordant with germline, which a read error may explain. V usage is TRBV5-1 and J usage is TRBJ1-2; D is possibly TRBD1 (5 bases). The germline CDR1 and CDR2 sequences are SGHRS and YFSETQ. CDR3 length: 16 residues. CDR3 protein: CASSSGMQGRVYGYPF. DNA of the CDR3: TGCGCCAGCAGCTCGGGCATGCAGGGAAGAGTCTATGGCTACCCCTTC.

This clonotype was detected ten times or more. The chain has TRBV20-1 and TRBJ2-2; D ambiguous. Germline V CDR1 and CDR2: DFQATT, SNEGSKA (reference sequence). This CDR3 contains 11 residues. The ends were cut back, 3 bases at V and 7 bases at J, with 6 bases in the middle. CDR3 residues: CSASKDGELFF. The CDR3 DNA is TGCAGTGCTAGTAAAGACGGGGAGCTGTTTTTT.

V gene TRBV11-1 combines with J gene TRBJ2-1; a possible D gene is TRBD1 (5 bases). The V gene lost 5 bases and the J gene lost 8 bases, with 25 bases spanning the gap. This CDR3 contains 17 residues. Germline V gives CDR1 SGHAT, CDR2 FQDESV (reference sequence). The CDR3 reads CASSPTMTETLSDEQFF. Written as DNA, the CDR3 is TGTGCCAGCAGCCCCACAATGACAGAGACCCTCAGCGATGAGCAGTTCTTC.

This clonotype was detected many times. This rearrangement joins TRBV20-1 to TRBJ2-5; D perhaps matches TRBD1 (5 bases). From germline, CDR1 is DFQATT and CDR2 SNEGSKA (reference sequence). The CDR3 is made up of 14 amino acids. V dropped 3 bases and J dropped 5 bases, with 16 bases sitting between them. DNA for the CDR3: TGCAGTGCTAGCAGTACAGGATCAGGCGAGACCCAGTACTTC. Its protein is CSASSTGSGETQYF.

This clonotype was seen more than once but under ten times. The V and J genes are TRBV29-1 and TRBJ1-1, with D maybe TRBD1 (5 bases). This CDR3 comprises 13 residues. From germline, CDR1 is SQVTM and CDR2 ANQGSEA. V dropped 4 bases and J dropped 6 bases, with 15 bases sitting between them. For the CDR3, the DNA is TGCAGCGTTGCGGGGCGGCCAGCAGCTGAAGCTTTCTTT. The encoded protein is CSVAGRPAAEAFF.

Many counts were recorded for this clonotype. CDR3 sequence: CASSLLPIETQYF. The CDR3 region has the DNA TGTGCCAGCAGTTTACTCCCCATTGAGACCCAGTACTTC. V usage is TRBV12-3 or TRBV12-4 and J usage is TRBJ2-5, with no clear D. V lost 2 bases and J lost 5, with 9 bases in between. The CDR3 extends over 13 amino acids.

V and J are TRBV19 and TRBJ2-5; no clear D. The CDR3 sequence is 13 residues long. CDR1 and CDR2 from the germline V gene are LNHDA and SQIVND (reference sequence). The germline V and J ends were trimmed by 5 bases and 2 bases, with 9 bases remaining between them. CDR3 bases: TGTGCCAGTAGTCAGCAAACACAAGAGACCCAGTACTTC. It yields the protein CASSQQTQETQYF.